This record concerns one T cell receptor beta chain sequence. The data were produced by immunoSEQ multiplex PCR, yet TCRdb's version contains in-frame clones alone and is incomplete. The table records nearly 15,000 clones, about four fifths of them present only once. The CDR3 consists of 13 residues. The germline V gene encodes CDR1 SGHTA and CDR2 FQGTGA. Trimming took 5 bases from V and 11 from J, leaving 18 bases between them. This sample is drawn from a study of T cell clones after liver transplantation. The TCR was taken from a human patient who received a liver transplant. The graft donor may have contributed some T cells. This sequence joins TRBV7-3 and TRBJ1-1, with a weak D call TRBD1 (6 bases). The specimen comprised CD8+ T cells from blood, sampled approximately 43 months after liver transplant. The chain's CDR3 is CASSHRRGAGAFF. CDR3 sequence (DNA): TGTGCCAGCAGCCATCGGCGGGGGGCCGGGGCTTTCTTT.